This TCR beta chain was captured by sequencing in a study of cytomegalovirus exposure and HLA in healthy donors. Only in-frame clones appear in the TCRdb table, and some are missing; sequencing was by immunoSEQ multiplex PCR. The profile shows about 360,000 clones, roughly 85% of them singletons. V lost 0 bases and J 4 bases, leaving 12 bases between the germline ends. The CDR3 totals 15 residues. Germline CDR1 reads MNHEY; CDR2 reads SMNVEV (reference sequence). The chain combines TRBV27 with TRBJ1-1; perhaps TRBD1 as D (5 bases). This clonotype originated in a woman between 18 and 29 years old in good health and CMV-seronegative. What was sequenced was PBMCs. CDR3 loop: CASSLSGGVITEAFF. The CDR3 DNA reads TGTGCCAGCAGTTTATCGGGGGGGGTAATCACTGAAGCTTTCTTT.